This T cell receptor (beta chain) was identified during a study of T cells in localized non-small cell lung cancer. Study-wide results and limits: The study linked higher blood T cell density to longer overall survival.

Trimming at V came to 4 bases and at J to 3 bases, leaving 9 bases not matched to a gene. The CDR3 covers 15 residues. Germline CDR1 reads LNHDA; CDR2 reads SQIVND (reference sequence). In its sample, this clone was seen once. Its antigen remains unknown. Only in-frame clones appear in the TCRdb table, and some are missing; sequencing was by immunoSEQ multiplex PCR. The sample shows about 77,000 clones, about 88% of them seen only once. The source material was peripheral blood, sampled before any cancer treatment. The TCR was taken from a woman between 35 and 70 years old with stage I squamous cell lung carcinoma. The gene calls are TRBV19 and TRBJ2-7, with 7 nucleotides matching TRBD2. The CDR3 is CASSTAGESVYEQYF. The CDR3 coding sequence is TGTGCCAGTAGTACCGCGGGGGAAAGCGTCTACGAGCAGTACTTC.